The 29 T cell receptor beta chains below come from one sample, sequenced in a study of blood T cell repertoires in COVID-19. The table came from immunoSEQ multiplex PCR; TCRdb's copy has only in-frame clones and leaves some out. Among over 150,000 clones listed, more than 75% were seen once. The specimen was peripheral blood. The source is a man in his fifties who had recovered from COVID-19.

The genes are TRBV27 and TRBJ2-3, with a possible D match to TRBD1 (6 bases). Germline V gene sequence: CDR1 MNHEY, CDR2 SMNVEV (reference sequence). The V end lost 5 bases, the J end lost 4 bases, and 13 bases lay between the germline ends. The CDR3 has 14 residues. CDR3 in amino acids: CASSPRTVADTQYF. CDR3 bases: TGTGCCAGCAGTCCCCGGACAGTAGCAGATACGCAGTATTTT.

The chain links TRBV19 to TRBJ1-2; 10 bases agree with TRBD1. In germline, CDR1 is LNHDA, CDR2 SQIVND (reference sequence). V shed 5 bases and J 4 bases; nucleotides not matched to a gene: 4. The CDR3 totals 14 residues. CDR3 nucleotide sequence: TGTGCCAGTAGTCTCCGGACAGGGGGCTATGGCTACACCTTC. As protein: CASSLRTGGYGYTF.

V and J are TRBV9 and TRBJ1-1, with 7 bases lining up with TRBD1. This CDR3 contains 16 residues. CDR1 and CDR2 from the germline V gene are SGDLS and YYNGEE. V was pared by 0 bases and J by 0 bases, with 5 bases of the junction left unmatched. CDR3 DNA: TGTGCCAGCAGCGTAGGCCCGACAGGGATGAACACTGAAGCTTTCTTT. It is translated as CASSVGPTGMNTEAFF.

The chain joins TRBV6-5 to TRBJ1-1; 7 nucleotides align to TRBD1. The CDR3 has 14 residues. V lost 4 bases and J lost 4; bases outside the gene matches: 6. Germline V gives CDR1 MNHEY, CDR2 SVGAGI. The CDR3 loop is CASSSRGRLTEAFF. CDR3 nucleotide sequence: TGTGCCAGCAGTTCCAGGGGGAGACTCACTGAAGCTTTCTTT.

The chain is built from TRBV5-1 and TRBJ2-1; tentative D call: TRBD1 (6 bases). The CDR3 is made up of 19 amino acids. V shed 4 bases and J shed 0 bases, with 23 bases lying between them. Germline CDR1 reads SGHRS; CDR2 reads YFSETQ. The CDR3 nucleotides are TGCGCCAGCAGCCGAACCGGGACACTCCCTGGGAGCTCCTACAATGAGCAGTTCTTC. Amino acid sequence: CASSRTGTLPGSSYNEQFF. Complete variable domain (other parts from reference TRBV5-1 and TRBJ2-1): KAGVTQTPRYLIKTRGQQVTLSCSPISGHRSVSWYQQTPGQGLQFLFEYFSETQRNKGNFPGRFSGRQFSNSRSEMNVSTLELGDSALYLCASSRTGTLPGSSYNEQFFGPGTRLTVL.

Only one count was recorded for this clone. The CDR3 is CASSPGLAGVEYEQYF. In nucleotides, the CDR3 is TGTGCCAGCAGCCCCGGACTAGCGGGAGTGGAGTACGAGCAGTACTTC. J is TRBJ2-7 and V is TRBV9; 13 bases map to TRBD2. Germline loops: CDR1 SGDLS, CDR2 YYNGEE. The J segment lost 4 bases and the V segment lost 4 bases, leaving 8 bases of the junction unmatched. The CDR3 loop spans 16 amino acids.

The chain links TRBV24-1 to TRBJ2-1; a possible D gene is TRBD1 (7 bases). Germline V CDR1 and CDR2: KGHDR, SFDVKD. The length of the CDR3 is 14 residues. V was clipped by 11 bases and J by 7 bases, with 20 bases between them. Here the CDR3 reads CANWGDSPGNEQFF. CDR3 in DNA: TGTGCCAACTGGGGGGACAGCCCTGGGAATGAGCAGTTCTTC.

The chain recombines TRBV19 with TRBJ2-1; tentatively, D is TRBD1 (5 bases). CDR3 length equals 15 residues. The germline V gene encodes CDR1 LNHDA and CDR2 SQIVND (reference sequence). V lost 6 bases and J 5 bases, leaving 17 bases between the germline ends. The CDR3 bases are TGTGCCAGTAGCTTCTCCGGGCCACAGGACAATGAGCAGTTCTTC. Translated, it gives CASSFSGPQDNEQFF.

This clone was detected once. CDR3 sequence reads: CASNSQGYGYEQYF. The CDR3 DNA reads as TGTGCCAGCAATTCCCAGGGGTATGGCTACGAGCAGTACTTC. This chain uses TRBV28 with TRBJ2-7; possibly TRBD1 for D (6 bases). Germline V gives CDR1 MDHEN, CDR2 SYDVKM. The CDR3 sequence is 14 residues long. V was cut by 7 bases and J by 3 bases, with 16 bases left in between.

The CDR3 DNA is TGTGCCAGCAGCAGACTTGGGGGCCGCACAGATACGCAGTATTTT. It yields the protein CASSRLGGRTDTQYF. The rearrangement uses TRBV7-3 and TRBJ2-3, with a weak D call TRBD1 (6 bases). This CDR3 has 15 residues. Germline CDR1 reads SGHTA; CDR2 reads FQGTGA. V was shortened by 5 bases and J by 1 base, with 13 bases between the two germline ends.

The genes are TRBV27 and TRBJ2-3; no clear D gene. The CDR3 has 14 amino acids. V dropped 3 bases and J dropped 0 bases, with 7 bases sitting between them. Germline V gene lookup returns CDR1 MNHEY and CDR2 SMNVEV (reference sequence). As DNA, the CDR3 is TGTGCCAGCAGTTTTATGACTAGCACAGATACGCAGTATTTT. It yields the protein CASSFMTSTDTQYF.

This chain's CDR3 is CASSEQGYTEAFF. The CDR3 DNA is TGTGCCAGCAGTGAACAGGGCTACACTGAAGCTTTCTTT. V gene TRBV2 combines with J gene TRBJ1-1, with D possibly matching TRBD1 (5 bases). CDR3 size: 13 residues. CDR1 SNHLY and CDR2 FYNNEI come from the germline V gene. The V and J ends lost 2 bases and 3 bases respectively, with 7 bases between them.

V and J are TRBV19 and TRBJ2-3, with TRBD2 matching over 11 bases. This CDR3 contains 16 residues. Germline CDR1 reads LNHDA; CDR2 reads SQIVND (reference sequence). V shed 2 bases and J 4 bases; nucleotides not matched to a gene: 5. The CDR3 is CASSITSGGGPDTQYF. The CDR3 bases are TGTGCCAGTAGTATAACTAGCGGGGGCGGCCCAGATACGCAGTATTTT.

The chain links TRBV6-5 to TRBJ2-7; 11 bases agree with TRBD1. Germline values: CDR1 MNHEY, CDR2 SVGAGI. This CDR3 region has 14 residues. The V and J ends lost 2 bases and 7 bases, in that order; junction bases with no gene match: 4. CDR3: CASSYGQGAREQYF. The DNA of the CDR3 is TGTGCCAGCAGTTACGGACAGGGGGCACGTGAGCAGTACTTC.

The sample holds one count of this clone. The J gene is TRBJ2-7, the V gene TRBV28, with 9 bases matching TRBD1. CDR1 MDHEN and CDR2 SYDVKM come from the germline V gene. This CDR3 spans 15 amino acids. With V trimmed by 4 bases and J by 4 bases, 8 bases remained unmatched. The CDR3 bases are TGTGCCAGCAGTTCCCACGCGACAGGGGGGTACGAGCAGTACTTC. It specifies CASSSHATGGYEQYF.

V is TRBV9 and J is TRBJ2-3; 7 bases agree with TRBD1. The CDR3 covers 15 residues. Germline V gene lookup returns CDR1 SGDLS and CDR2 YYNGEE. J lost 2 bases, V lost 3 bases, and 6 bases had no gene match. The chain's CDR3 is CASSARDRLTDTQYF. CDR3 sequence (DNA): TGTGCCAGCAGCGCCCGGGACAGACTCACAGATACGCAGTATTTT.

The chain recombines TRBV11-2 with TRBJ2-3, with D possibly being TRBD2 (6 bases). Trimming stripped 0 bases from V and 6 bases from J, with 19 bases between. Germline V gene data show CDR1 as SGHAT and CDR2 as FQNNGV. The CDR3 runs to 17 residues. The CDR3 DNA follows: TGTGCCAGCAGCTTAGAGAACGGGCGGGGAAAGTGGGATACGCAGTATTTT. Protein product: CASSLENGRGKWDTQYF.

The chain combines TRBV6-5 with TRBJ2-1; TRBD2 agrees at 8 bases. This CDR3 has 14 residues. The J segment lost 8 bases and the V segment lost 2 bases, leaving 5 bases of the junction unmatched. Germline lookup yields CDR1 MNHEY and CDR2 SVGAGI. The CDR3 loop is CASSYRGGHDEQFF. The CDR3 nucleotides are TGTGCCAGCAGTTACCGGGGGGGCCACGATGAGCAGTTCTTC.

The rearrangement joins TRBV28 to TRBJ2-2; TRBD1 is a possible D gene (6 bases). V lost 7 bases to trimming and J lost 5 bases, with 20 bases between them. The CDR3 runs to 16 residues. Germline lookup yields CDR1 MDHEN and CDR2 SYDVKM. The CDR3 reads CASITQGRSGTGELFF. The DNA of the CDR3 is TGTGCCAGCATTACCCAGGGGCGTTCAGGGACCGGGGAGCTGTTTTTT.

The J gene is TRBJ2-2, the V gene TRBV19; 12 bases map to TRBD1. CDR3 length equals 16 residues. Germline V gene lookup returns CDR1 LNHDA and CDR2 SQIVND (reference sequence). With 4 bases clipped from V and 6 bases from J, the junction kept 6 bases outside the gene matches. CDR3 sequence (DNA): TGTGCCAGTAGTACCGGGACAGGGGGCCGGTCCGGGGAGCTGTTTTTT. Translating it yields CASSTGTGGRSGELFF. The complete variable domain, with remaining parts taken from reference TRBV19 and TRBJ2-2, reads DGGITQSPKYLFRKEGQNVTLSCEQNLNHDAMYWYRQDPGQGLRLIYYSQIVNDFQKGDIAEGYSVSREKKESFPLTVTSAQKNPTAFYLCASSTGTGGRSGELFFGEGSRLTVL.

The chain is built from TRBV4-2 and TRBJ2-3; 7 nucleotides match TRBD1. The J segment lost 5 bases and the V segment lost 1 base, leaving 9 bases of the junction unmatched. Germline lookup yields CDR1 LGHNA and CDR2 YNFKEQ. The CDR3 is made up of 16 amino acids. The CDR3 coding sequence is TGTGCCAGCAGCCAAGGGAGGCAGGGGGATAGAGATACGCAGTATTTT. Its protein product is CASSQGRQGDRDTQYF.

This chain uses TRBV18 with TRBJ1-3; 8 positions match TRBD1. The junction had 4 bases not matched to a gene; V was cut back by 3 bases and J by 0 bases. This CDR3 is built from 16 residues. The germline gives CDR1 KGHSH, CDR2 LQKENI. For the CDR3, the DNA is TGTGCCAGCTCACCTCGGGACAGGACCTCTGGAAACACCATATATTTT. The encoded protein is CASSPRDRTSGNTIYF.

This chain connects TRBV28 to TRBJ1-5; 10 bases fit TRBD1. Per the germline V gene, CDR1 is MDHEN and CDR2 is SYDVKM. CDR3 length: 18 amino acids. The ends lost 0 bases at V and 2 bases at J; junction bases unmatched: 7. The CDR3: CASSLWTGGIGGNQPQHF. CDR3 coding DNA: TGTGCCAGCAGTTTATGGACAGGGGGCATAGGTGGCAATCAGCCCCAGCATTTT.

The CDR3 nucleotides are TGTGCCAGCAGCTTCCGGAGGGGAGGCTACACCTTC. This encodes CASSFRRGGYTF. The chain recombines TRBV5-4 with TRBJ1-2; tentatively, D is TRBD1 (5 bases). CDR1 SGHNT and CDR2 YYREEE come from the germline V gene (reference sequence). CDR3 length: 12 residues. Trimming took off 2 bases at V and 8 bases at J, with 10 bases between the two ends.

V usage is TRBV6-1 and J usage is TRBJ1-1, with 7 bases aligning to TRBD1. In germline, CDR1 is MNHNS, CDR2 SASEGT. CDR3 length: 15 amino acids. V lost 10 bases, J lost 5 bases, and 16 bases stayed unmatched. In DNA, the CDR3 is TGTGCCACCACCCCAGGAACAGGGGCTCGGACTGAAGCTTTCTTT. Its translation: CATTPGTGARTEAFF.

The chain recombines TRBV3-1 (or the pseudogene TRBV3-2) with TRBJ2-5; no clear D. CDR1 and CDR2 from the germline V gene are LGHDT and YNNKEL (reference sequence). This CDR3 is built from 13 residues. V dropped 1 base and J dropped 5 bases, with 8 bases sitting between them. CDR3 sequence (DNA): TGTGCCAGCAGCCAAGGGCTCAGGGAGACCCAGTACTTC. Translation gives CASSQGLRETQYF.

The chain recombines TRBV7-3 with TRBJ1-1; D may be TRBD1 (6 bases). CDR3 length equals 17 residues. The germline CDR1 and CDR2 sequences are SGHTA and FQGTGA. Trimming took 5 bases from V and 4 from J, leaving 23 bases between them. CDR3 DNA sequence: TGTGCCAGCAGCCTCACCGGGGGGGCCGGGTCTGTCACTGAAGCTTTCTTT. As protein: CASSLTGGAGSVTEAFF.

The V call is TRBV7-2, the J call TRBJ2-2; D unresolved. The CDR3 is made up of 14 amino acids. The ends were cut back, 3 bases at V and 4 bases at J, with 9 bases in the middle. Germline CDR1 and CDR2: SGHTA and FQGNSA. In nucleotides, the CDR3 is TGTGCCAGCAGCTTGTCACGAGGCACCGGGGAGCTGTTTTTT. Amino acids: CASSLSRGTGELFF.

A few counts support this clone. The chain uses TRBV6-2 or TRBV6-3 and TRBJ1-1; 7 bases line up with TRBD1. V was pared by 6 bases and J by 11 bases, with 18 bases of the junction left unmatched. The CDR3 contains 15 residues. Germline CDR1 is MNHEY and CDR2 is SVGEGT. The CDR3 DNA reads as TGTGCCAGCAGGCCTACAGGGGCCATTCCACCCCTGGCTTTCTTT. This codes for CASRPTGAIPPLAFF.